This T cell receptor (beta chain) was recovered during a study of response to subunit inactivated influenza vaccine. TCRdb independently ran MiXCR on the RT-PCR reads; one entry per CDR3 protein. The sample lists over 650,000 distinct CDR3 sequences; around 18% were seen once. The V and J ends lost 0 bases and 4 bases, in that order; junction bases with no gene match: 8. This CDR3 has 19 amino acids. In germline, CDR1 is SGHRS, CDR2 YFSETQ. The TCR sequence derives from a man aged 50 or older who received an inactivated influenza vaccine. The sequencing used PBMCs from blood, collected roughly 5 days after vaccination. The chain uses TRBV5-1 and TRBJ2-3, with TRBD2 matching over 16 bases. The CDR3 region has the DNA TGCGCCAGCAGCTTGGCCGGGACTAGCGGGAGGGCCTTTGCAGATACGCAGTATTTT. The encoded protein is CASSLAGTSGRAFADTQYF.